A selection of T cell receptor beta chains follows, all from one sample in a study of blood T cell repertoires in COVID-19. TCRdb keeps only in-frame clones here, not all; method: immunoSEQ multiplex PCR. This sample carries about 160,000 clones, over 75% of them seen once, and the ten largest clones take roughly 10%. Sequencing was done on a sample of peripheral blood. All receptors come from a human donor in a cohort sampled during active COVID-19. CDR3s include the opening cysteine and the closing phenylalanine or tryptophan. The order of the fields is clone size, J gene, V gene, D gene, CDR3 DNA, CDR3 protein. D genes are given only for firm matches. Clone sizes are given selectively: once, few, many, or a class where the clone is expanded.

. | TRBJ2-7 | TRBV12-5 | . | TGTGCTAGTGGTTTAAGGGAGAGGGACGAGCAGTACTTC | CASGLRERDEQYF
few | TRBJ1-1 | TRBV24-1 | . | TGTGCCACCAGGGCGGGACCGAACACTGAAGCTTTCTTT | CATRAGPNTEAFF
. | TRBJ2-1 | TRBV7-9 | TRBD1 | TGTGCCAGCAGCCCATGGACAGGAGACTACAATGAGCAGTTCTTC | CASSPWTGDYNEQFF
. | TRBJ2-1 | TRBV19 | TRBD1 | TGTGCCAGTAGTGCCGGGACAGGGGTTAGAGGGCAGTTCTTC | CASSAGTGVRGQFF
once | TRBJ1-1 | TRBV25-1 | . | TGTGCCAGCAGCCCCGGGGTGGTGGTCTCTTGGTACACTGAAGCTTTCTTT | CASSPGVVVSWYTEAFF
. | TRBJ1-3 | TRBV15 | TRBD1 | TGTGCCACCAGCAGTGACGACAGGGTTGTTGGAAACACCATATATTTT | CATSSDDRVVGNTIYF
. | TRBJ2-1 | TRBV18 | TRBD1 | TGTGCCAGCTCTCCCACAGGGGTAGGATCCTACAATGAGCAGTTCTTC | CASSPTGVGSYNEQFF
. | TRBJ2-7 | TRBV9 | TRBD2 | TGTGCCAGCAGCCCTGGGACTAGCGGGTATTACTCCTACGAGCAGTACTTC | CASSPGTSGYYSYEQYF
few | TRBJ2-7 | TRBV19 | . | TGTGCCAGTAGTTGGAAAGGCGGTGCCTCCGGAATTAGCTACTACGAGCAGTACTTC | CASSWKGGASGISYYEQYF
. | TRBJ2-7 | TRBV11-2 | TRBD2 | TGTGCCAGCAGCTTGACTAGCGGGGGTAGCTCCTACGAGCAGTACTTC | CASSLTSGGSSYEQYF
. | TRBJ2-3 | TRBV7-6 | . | TGTGCCAGCAGCCCAGGGCTCCAGGGTCGGTCAGATACGCAGTATTTT | CASSPGLQGRSDTQYF
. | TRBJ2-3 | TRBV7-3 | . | TGTGCCAGCAGTCCAAGGGGGACCCGCCCAGATACGCAGTATTTT | CASSPRGTRPDTQYF
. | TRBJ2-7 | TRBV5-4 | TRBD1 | TGTGCCAGCAGCTCCGACAGGGGCGAGCAGTACTTC | CASSSDRGEQYF
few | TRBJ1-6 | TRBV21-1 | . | TGTGCCAGCAGCCAAAGCGGGGGCCCCAACGGAGGGGGACCCCTCCACTTT | CASSQSGGPNGGGPLHF
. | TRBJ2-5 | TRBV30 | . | TGTGCCTGGAGTAATCGGCAGGGTGAGACCCAGTACTTC | CAWSNRQGETQYF
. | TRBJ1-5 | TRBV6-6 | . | TGTGCCAGCAGTTACTCTCACGGGGATTCTCAGCCCCAGCATTTT | CASSYSHGDSQPQHF
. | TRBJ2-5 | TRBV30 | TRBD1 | TGTGCCTGGAGTCCAGGACAGGGGGCGAAGACCCAGTACTTC | CAWSPGQGAKTQYF
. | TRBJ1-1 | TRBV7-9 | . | TGTGCCAGCAGCTTAGAGTACGCGACTGAAGCTTTCTTT | CASSLEYATEAFF
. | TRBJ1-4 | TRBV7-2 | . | TGTGCCAGCAGCCCCAAGGGGATTGCAACTAATGAAAAACTGTTTTTT | CASSPKGIATNEKLFF
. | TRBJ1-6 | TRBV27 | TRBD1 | TGTGCCAGCAGTTTAACACAGGGGGTGGGGATCCCCCTCCACTTT | CASSLTQGVGIPLHF
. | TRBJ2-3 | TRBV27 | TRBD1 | TGTGCCAGCAGTTGGACAGGGGGCTTTGTAGATACGCAGTATTTT | CASSWTGGFVDTQYF
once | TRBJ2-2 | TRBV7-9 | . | TGTGCCAGCAGCTTGGCAGGGTGGACCGGGGAGCTGTTTTTT | CASSLAGWTGELFF
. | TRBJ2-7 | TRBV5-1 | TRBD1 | TGCGCCAGCCGACCGGGACAGGATTCCTACGAGCAGTACTTC | CASRPGQDSYEQYF
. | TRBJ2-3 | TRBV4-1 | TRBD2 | TGCGCCAGCAGCCAACTAGCGGGTACGCAGTATTTT | CASSQLAGTQYF
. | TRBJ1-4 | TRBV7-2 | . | TGTGCCAGCAGCTTCGTGCTGACAAGGGGCGAAAAACTGTTTTTT | CASSFVLTRGEKLFF
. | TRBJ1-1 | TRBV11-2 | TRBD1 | TGTGCCAGCAGCTTAACGGACAGGGGAATCGCTGAAGCTTTCTTT | CASSLTDRGIAEAFF
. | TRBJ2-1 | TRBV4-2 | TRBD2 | TGTGCCAGCAGCCCTCGGACTAGCGGTCTCAATAAGCAGTTCTTC | CASSPRTSGLNKQFF
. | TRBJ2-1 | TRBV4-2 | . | TGTGCCAGCAGCCCTGAGGCGGGTGGCCACAATGAGCAGTTCTTC | CASSPEAGGHNEQFF